This T cell receptor beta chain is from a study of blood T cell repertoires in COVID-19. Overall study: The United States, Italy and Spain provided the acute and convalescent COVID-19 samples. PBMCs, B-cell-depleted T cells, or T cells were the source of the cDNA or gDNA that made up the material.

This clone was counted a single time. The study drew participants aged about 18 to 89 years from 20 to 30 US areas. Clinical histories supplied by participants themselves formed the basis of cohort assignment. The V gene's germline CDR1 is SGHDN and CDR2 FVKESK. Trimming removed 2 bases at V and 4 bases at J, with 9 bases between. CDR3 size: 15 residues. Some clones are missing from TCRdb's copy, which holds only in-frame ones; the method was immunoSEQ multiplex PCR. The repertoire holds about 220,000 clones, with roughly 85% as singletons. V and J are TRBV14 and TRBJ1-6; the D gene is possibly TRBD1 (6 bases). Source material: PBMCs or T cells enriched from blood (not recorded which). This receptor was obtained from a woman aged 40 to 50 with acute COVID-19. The CDR3 loop is CASSQTQGYNSPLHF. The CDR3 DNA is TGTGCCAGCAGCCAAACGCAGGGGTATAATTCACCCCTCCACTTT.